This is a list of T cell receptor beta chains from one sample in a study of OX40 agonist ivuxolimab in advanced cancers. Sequencing was performed with immunoSEQ multiplex PCR; in TCRdb, only in-frame clones are kept and a portion is missing. Among approximately 69,000 clones, around 84% were seen once, and the ten largest hold 1.1%. The source was CD4+ or CD8+ T cells sorted from blood, collected in a trial of the OX40 agonist ivuxolimab. The receptor source for this set is an adult with an advanced solid tumor such as melanoma, head and neck, liver or kidney cancer. Each CDR3 is given with its conserved first and last residue. A D gene is named only where the DNA matches it firmly. Clone sizes are given selectively: once, few, many, or a class where the clone is expanded.

TRBD1	TRBJ1-5	TRBV19	NA	TGTGCCAGTAGTATCTTTCAGGGGGTGTATCAGCCCCAGCATTTT	CASSIFQGVYQPQHF
TRBD2	TRBJ2-3	TRBV7-2	NA	TGTGCCAGCAGCCCCGAAGGGCGGGGGAGCACAGATACGCAGTATTTT	CASSPEGRGSTDTQYF
NA	TRBJ1-1	TRBV13	NA	TGTGCCAGCAGCCAGGGACGGTCGAACACTGAAGCTTTCTTT	CASSQGRSNTEAFF
TRBD2	TRBJ2-1	TRBV19	NA	TGTGCCAGTACTCTAGCGGGCTCCTACAATGAGCAGTTCTTC	CASTLAGSYNEQFF
NA	TRBJ1-2	TRBV9	NA	TGTGCCAGCAGCGTGGACGAGAACTATGGCTACACCTTC	CASSVDENYGYTF
TRBD1	TRBJ2-1	TRBV4-1	NA	TGCGCCAGCAGCCCCGGACAGGGGGCGCTTAATGAGCAGTTCTTC	CASSPGQGALNEQFF
NA	TRBJ1-1	TRBV5-1	NA	TGCGCCAGCAGCGCCTTTAACACTGAAGCTTTCTTT	CASSAFNTEAFF
NA	TRBJ1-1	TRBV7-9	few	TGTGCCAGCAGCCCGCTACAGGTTTGGTTTCATGGAGCTTTCTTT	CASSPLQVWFHGAFF
TRBD1	TRBJ1-1	TRBV15	NA	TGTGCCACCAGCAGAGATCCGACAGGGGGACGGGAAGCTTTCTTT	CATSRDPTGGREAFF
TRBD1	TRBJ1-4	TRBV28	NA	TGTGCCAGCAGGGGTGGACAGGCGGGCGAAAAACTGTTTTTT	CASRGGQAGEKLFF
NA	TRBJ2-7	TRBV6-5	NA	TGTGCCAGCAGTTCGCCGGGCGCCCACGAGCAGTACTTC	CASSSPGAHEQYF
NA	TRBJ1-6	TRBV6-5	once	TGTGCCAGCAGTTACTATGGACAGAGGAATTCACCCCTCCACTTT	CASSYYGQRNSPLHF
TRBD2	TRBJ2-7	TRBV12-5	once	TGTGCTAGTGGTTTACTAGCGGGGGTCACACACTCCTACGAGCAGTACTTC	CASGLLAGVTHSYEQYF
NA	TRBJ1-4	TRBV5-1	NA	TGCGCCAGCAGCTTGGTGGGGGCAACTAATGAAAAACTGTTTTTT	CASSLVGATNEKLFF
TRBD2	TRBJ2-3	TRBV5-1	few	TGCGCCAGCAGCTCCTACCGGAGGACTAGCGGAACAGATACGCAGTATTTT	CASSSYRRTSGTDTQYF
TRBD1	TRBJ1-5	TRBV19	NA	TGTGCCAGTAGCCTCCCTTGGGGACAGGGCGGCAATCAGCCCCAGCATTTT	CASSLPWGQGGNQPQHF
NA	TRBJ1-3	TRBV4-3	NA	TGCGCCAGCAGCCAAGAATTCAGGGAGGCCCGAAACACCATATATTTT	CASSQEFREARNTIYF
TRBD1	TRBJ2-6	TRBV6-6	once	TGTGCCAGCACAACGGGACAGTCTGGGGCCAACGTCCTGACTTTC	CASTTGQSGANVLTF
NA	TRBJ1-6	TRBV7-2	few	TGTGCCAGCGGCCCATTATGGTCACCCCTCCACTTT	CASGPLWSPLHF
NA	TRBJ1-1	TRBV27	few	TGTGCCAGCAGTTCTGCGTTCAGGGGGAACACTGAAGCTTTCTTT	CASSSAFRGNTEAFF
NA	TRBJ2-7	TRBV5-1	NA	TGCGCCAGCAGCTTGGCCGCGGGTCCCTACGAGCAGTACTTC	CASSLAAGPYEQYF
TRBD1	TRBJ1-2	TRBV29-1	NA	TGCAGCGTTGTGCAGGGGGCAGGAGGCTACACCTTC	CSVVQGAGGYTF
NA	TRBJ1-6	TRBV7-2	NA	TGTGCCAGCAGTAACCAGGGTAATTCACCCCTCCACTTT	CASSNQGNSPLHF
TRBD2	TRBJ2-3	TRBV7-2	NA	TGTGCCAGCAGCCTAGCGGGGTTGATGGCAGATACGCAGTATTTT	CASSLAGLMADTQYF
NA	TRBJ1-3	TRBV6-1	once	TGTGCCAGCGAGATCTCTGGAAACACCATATATTTT	CASEISGNTIYF
NA	TRBJ1-3	TRBV7-2	NA	TGTGCCAGCAGCTTCCAGGGAGGACGAACTGGGTACACCATATATTTT	CASSFQGGRTGYTIYF
TRBD1	TRBJ2-3	TRBV10-1	NA	TGCGCCAGCAGTGAGGCGACAGGGGTGAGCACAGATACGCAGTATTTT	CASSEATGVSTDTQYF
NA	TRBJ2-5	TRBV11-2	NA	TGTGCCAGCAGCTTAGATCAAGGGCTATGGGAGACCCAGTACTTC	CASSLDQGLWETQYF
TRBD2	TRBJ2-3	TRBV6-6	NA	TGTGCCAGCAGTAGACTAGCCAACACAGATACGCAGTATTTT	CASSRLANTDTQYF
NA	TRBJ1-5	TRBV19	NA	TGTGCCAGTAGTAGCCCCGACAGGAGAGGCCAGCCCCAGCATTTT	CASSSPDRRGQPQHF
NA	TRBJ2-7	TRBV18	NA	TGTGCCAGCTCAGGGGGCTCCTACGAGCAGTACTTC	CASSGGSYEQYF
TRBD1	TRBJ1-6	TRBV7-6	NA	TGTGCCAGCAGCTTAGGGGACAGGGGAAATTCACCCCTCCACTTT	CASSLGDRGNSPLHF
NA	TRBJ2-1	TRBV7-2	once	TGTGCCAGCAGCTTAGCGCACAATGAGCAGTTCTTC	CASSLAHNEQFF
TRBD2	TRBJ2-2	TRBV6-6	NA	TGTGCCAGCAGTTCCCTAGCGGGGGGGACCGGGGAGCTGTTTTTT	CASSSLAGGTGELFF
TRBD1	TRBJ1-4	TRBV9	once	TGTGCCAGCAGCCCCATGGGGACAGGGGGTGAAAAACTGTTTTTT	CASSPMGTGGEKLFF
TRBD1	TRBJ1-6	TRBV7-3	once	TGTGCCAGCATCCGCGGAAGACAGGGGGCGAGGGATAATTCACCCCTCCACTTT	CASIRGRQGARDNSPLHF
NA	TRBJ1-2	TRBV2	NA	TGTGCCAGCAGTGAAGCCCCGGTCGGGGGTTTTTATGGCTACACCTTC	CASSEAPVGGFYGYTF
NA	TRBJ1-1	TRBV5-1	NA	TGCGCCAGCAGCTTGGCCCCTAACACTGAAGCTTTCTTT	CASSLAPNTEAFF
NA	TRBJ2-2	TRBV6-5	NA	TGTGCCGGCCGCAGGGGGGCCAGGGCCGGGGAGCTGTTTTTT	CAGRRGARAGELFF
NA	TRBJ1-2	TRBV7-3	NA	TGTGCCAGCAGTCCGGGCCCAAACTATGGCTACACCTTC	CASSPGPNYGYTF
TRBD1	TRBJ2-3	TRBV10-3	NA	TGTGCCATCAGTGGGGCGGGACAGGCGAACACAGATACGCAGTATTTT	CAISGAGQANTDTQYF
NA	TRBJ1-1	TRBV14	NA	TGTGCCAGCAGCCAAACAGGGTTAGTCACTGAAGCTTTCTTT	CASSQTGLVTEAFF
TRBD1	TRBJ1-1	TRBV18	NA	TGTGCCAGCTCACCCAGAGAGGGACAGACCCCTGAAGCTTTCTTT	CASSPREGQTPEAFF
NA	TRBJ1-4	TRBV7-2	NA	TGTGCCAGCAGCTTAGGTTCAGGAGAAAAACTGTTTTTT	CASSLGSGEKLFF
TRBD2	TRBJ2-3	TRBV4-3	NA	TGCGCCAGCAGCCAAGTCCGTAGCGGGTCAAGCACAGATACGCAGTATTTT	CASSQVRSGSSTDTQYF